This T cell receptor beta chain stems from a study of T-cell reconstitution after alpha-beta-depleted transplantation in children. Regarding the study as a whole: There were some patients whose high TCRbeta diversity at day 60 came from surviving recipient T cells and thymic progenitors. Once a year had passed after transplant, T-cell counts and diversity came mostly from newly produced T cells. Several hundred expanded graft clones reportedly gave rise to the alpha-beta T cells present about two months after transplant.

This clonotype was counted between two and nine times. As yet, its antigen is unknown. CDR1 is SQVTM and CDR2 is ANQGSEA in the germline V gene. This CDR3 is 14 amino acids long. V lost 4 bases to trimming and J lost 0 bases; unmatched junction nucleotides: 4. Molecular barcoding with unique molecular identifiers was used for the TCRbeta library. TCRdb called the PCR reads again in MiXCR, with one record for every CDR3 protein. This sample has 440,000 or so distinct CDR3 sequences; 43% occur once, and the top ten carry approximately 25%. This material consisted of PBMCs, taken before TCRalphabeta/CD19-depleted stem cell transplant. The chain employs TRBV29-1 and TRBJ2-7, with 9 bases lining up with TRBD1. The sequence derives from a girl aged 2-10 years with aplastic anemia, due to receive a stem cell transplant. This CDR3 is CSVVPGQGSYEQYF. The CDR3 DNA sequence: TGCAGCGTTGTACCGGGACAGGGCTCCTACGAGCAGTACTTC.